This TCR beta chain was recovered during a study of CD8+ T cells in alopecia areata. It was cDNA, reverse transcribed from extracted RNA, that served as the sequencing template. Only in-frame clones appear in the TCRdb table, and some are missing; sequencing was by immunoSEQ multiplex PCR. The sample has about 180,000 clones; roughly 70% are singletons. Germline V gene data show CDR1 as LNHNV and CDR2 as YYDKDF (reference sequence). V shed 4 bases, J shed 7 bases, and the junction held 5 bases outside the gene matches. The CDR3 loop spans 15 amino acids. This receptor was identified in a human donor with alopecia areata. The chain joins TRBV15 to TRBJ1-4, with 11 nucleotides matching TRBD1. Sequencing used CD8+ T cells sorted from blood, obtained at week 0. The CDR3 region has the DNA TGTGCCACCAGCACAACCGGGACAGGGGGTGAAAAACTGTTTTTT. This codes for CATSTTGTGGEKLFF.